The source of this T cell receptor (beta chain) is a study of beta chain features in type 1 diabetes. CD45RO/CCR7/CD25/CD127/CD95/CD27 separated CD4+ naive, central memory, regulatory and stem cell-like memory cells by sorting. This CDR3 spans 15 amino acids. The junction had 4 bases not matched to a gene; V was cut back by 1 base and J by 2 bases. CDR1 is SGDLS, CDR2 YYNGEE, per germline. The study reverse transcribed the entire isolated RNA, so it sequenced expressed TCRB transcripts. About 3.6 million reads was the average for naive, central memory and regulatory T cell samples. Some clones are missing from TCRdb's copy, which holds only in-frame ones; the method was immunoSEQ multiplex PCR. Seen here are about 470,000 clones, approximately 30% observed once, and the top ten hold around 0.065%. Of note for this clone: Its target is unknown.

Overall study findings and caveats: Shorter TCRB CDR3s, moderately but significantly so, were found in Type 1 diabetes patients in all four CD4+ subsets.

The clonotype comes from a man between 18 and 29 years old in good health. Source material: naive CD4+ T cells from blood. This chain joins TRBV9 and TRBJ2-5; 8 bases fit TRBD1. The CDR3 loop reads CASSVSGQGQETQYF. As DNA, the CDR3 is TGTGCCAGCAGCGTAAGTGGACAGGGTCAAGAGACCCAGTACTTC.